These T cell receptor beta chains were read from a single sample in a study of shared clonotypes between healthy human individuals. The repertoire was sequenced with immunoSEQ multiplex PCR; TCRdb's copy has only in-frame clones and lacks some. Here the sample spans about 1.5 million clones, 98% being singletons. The sample comprised naive CD4+ T cells sorted from blood. These receptors were taken from a young man in good health. CDR3s include the opening cysteine and the closing phenylalanine or tryptophan. D genes are given only for firm matches. Clone size is stated in some rows and not others, as once, few, many or a class when expanded.

clone_size: -
d_call: TRBD1
v_call: TRBV5-1
j_call: TRBJ2-7
cdr3_nt: TGCGCCAGCAGCTCGGACAGGCAGACCTACGAGCAGTACTTC
cdr3_aa: CASSSDRQTYEQYF

clone_size: -
d_call: TRBD2
v_call: TRBV28
j_call: TRBJ2-4
cdr3_nt: TGTGCCAGCAGTGTAGCGGGGCAGCTTTTGCAATACTTC
cdr3_aa: CASSVAGQLLQYF

clone_size: -
d_call: TRBD1
v_call: TRBV19
j_call: TRBJ2-7
cdr3_nt: TGTGCCAGTAGACAGGGGGCTTCCTACGAGCAGTACTTC
cdr3_aa: CASRQGASYEQYF

clone_size: -
d_call: -
v_call: TRBV7-2
j_call: TRBJ2-7
cdr3_nt: TGTGCCAGCAGAAGTGCACCAAGCTCCTACGAGCAGTACTTC
cdr3_aa: CASRSAPSSYEQYF

clone_size: few
d_call: TRBD1
v_call: TRBV19
j_call: TRBJ1-2
cdr3_nt: TGTGCCAGTAGTCTACGAGACAGGGAAAGTTATGGCTACACCTTC
cdr3_aa: CASSLRDRESYGYTF

clone_size: -
d_call: -
v_call: TRBV28
j_call: TRBJ1-5
cdr3_nt: TGTGCCAGCAGTTTAGGTCAGCCCCAGCATTTT
cdr3_aa: CASSLGQPQHF

clone_size: -
d_call: -
v_call: TRBV18
j_call: TRBJ2-2
cdr3_nt: TGTGCCAGCTCAGGCCTGGCGGTGAACACCGGGGAGCTGTTTTTT
cdr3_aa: CASSGLAVNTGELFF

clone_size: once
d_call: -
v_call: TRBV6-1
j_call: TRBJ2-5
cdr3_nt: TGTGCCAGCAGTCCCCGCGGACAGACGATAGAGACCCAGTACTTC
cdr3_aa: CASSPRGQTIETQYF

clone_size: -
d_call: -
v_call: TRBV7-9
j_call: TRBJ2-3
cdr3_nt: TGTGCCAGCAGCTGGGGCGGTAGCACAGATACGCAGTATTTT
cdr3_aa: CASSWGGSTDTQYF

clone_size: few
d_call: -
v_call: TRBV20-1
j_call: TRBJ2-7
cdr3_nt: TGCAGTGCTAGGGGCTACGAGCAGTACTTC
cdr3_aa: CSARGYEQYF

clone_size: -
d_call: -
v_call: TRBV11-2
j_call: TRBJ1-2
cdr3_nt: TGTGCCAGCAGCCCGGGGGGCTACTATGGCTACACCTTC
cdr3_aa: CASSPGGYYGYTF

clone_size: -
d_call: -
v_call: TRBV2
j_call: TRBJ2-2
cdr3_nt: TGTGCCAACCGGCCTTACAGGGCGGGCACCGGGGAGCTGTTTTTT
cdr3_aa: CANRPYRAGTGELFF

clone_size: -
d_call: TRBD2
v_call: TRBV28
j_call: TRBJ2-1
cdr3_nt: TGTGCCAGCAGTTTATCCGGACTAGCGGGAGGGAATTACAATGAGCAGTTCTTC
cdr3_aa: CASSLSGLAGGNYNEQFF

clone_size: -
d_call: TRBD2
v_call: TRBV19
j_call: TRBJ2-5
cdr3_nt: TGTGCCAGTAAGACTAGCGGAGAAGGGGAGACCCAGTACTTC
cdr3_aa: CASKTSGEGETQYF

clone_size: -
d_call: TRBD1
v_call: TRBV4-1
j_call: TRBJ2-6
cdr3_nt: TGCGCCAGCAGCCAACCATGGACAGGGGTTAACTTCTCTGGGGCCAACGTCCTGACTTTC
cdr3_aa: CASSQPWTGVNFSGANVLTF

clone_size: -
d_call: TRBD2
v_call: TRBV5-1
j_call: TRBJ2-1
cdr3_nt: TGCGCCAGCAGCTTGAAAGCGGGAGGGCAAAACAATGAGCAGTTCTTC
cdr3_aa: CASSLKAGGQNNEQFF

clone_size: -
d_call: TRBD2
v_call: TRBV5-4
j_call: TRBJ2-3
cdr3_nt: TGTGCCAGCAGCTCTGGGAGCGGGAGGACAGATACGCAGTATTTT
cdr3_aa: CASSSGSGRTDTQYF

clone_size: -
d_call: TRBD1
v_call: TRBV5-1
j_call: TRBJ1-2
cdr3_nt: TGCGCCAGCAGCCAGGACAGGGGGCTCGATGGCTACACCTTC
cdr3_aa: CASSQDRGLDGYTF

clone_size: -
d_call: -
v_call: TRBV28
j_call: TRBJ1-1
cdr3_nt: TGTGCCAGCAAGACTTTGAACACTGAAGCTTTCTTT
cdr3_aa: CASKTLNTEAFF

clone_size: -
d_call: -
v_call: TRBV14
j_call: TRBJ2-2
cdr3_nt: TGTGCCAGCAGCCGGGGGACCGGGCGAAACACCGGGGAGCTGTTTTTT
cdr3_aa: CASSRGTGRNTGELFF

clone_size: -
d_call: TRBD1
v_call: TRBV7-9
j_call: TRBJ2-7
cdr3_nt: TGTGCCAGCAGCCGGCCCGGGACAGGGGGCTCAGGCGAGCAGTACTTC
cdr3_aa: CASSRPGTGGSGEQYF

clone_size: -
d_call: -
v_call: TRBV5-1
j_call: TRBJ2-5
cdr3_nt: TGCGCCAGCAGCCCGGCGGAGCAACAGTGGGAGACCCAGTACTTC
cdr3_aa: CASSPAEQQWETQYF

clone_size: -
d_call: -
v_call: TRBV5-3
j_call: TRBJ2-7
cdr3_nt: TGTGCCAGAAGCTTCAGAGGGTTCCAATACGAGCAGTACTTC
cdr3_aa: CARSFRGFQYEQYF

clone_size: -
d_call: -
v_call: TRBV30
j_call: TRBJ1-1
cdr3_nt: TGTGCCTGGAGTGTAGAAGTAGGTAAAGCTTTCTTT
cdr3_aa: CAWSVEVGKAFF

clone_size: -
d_call: TRBD2
v_call: TRBV7-9
j_call: TRBJ2-3
cdr3_nt: TGTGCCAGCAGCTTCGGACTAGCAGGAGATACGCAGTATTTT
cdr3_aa: CASSFGLAGDTQYF

clone_size: -
d_call: -
v_call: TRBV14
j_call: TRBJ2-1
cdr3_nt: TGTGCCAGCAGCCAAGGCTGGACGAGTTTGTTCTTC
cdr3_aa: CASSQGWTSLFF

clone_size: once
d_call: -
v_call: TRBV9
j_call: TRBJ2-2
cdr3_nt: TGTGCCAGCAGCGTAGAGGGCCGGCGTACCGGGGAGCTGTTTTTT
cdr3_aa: CASSVEGRRTGELFF

clone_size: -
d_call: TRBD2
v_call: TRBV19
j_call: TRBJ2-1
cdr3_nt: TGTGCCAGTAGTATGGAGGGAGGGAACTACAATGAGCAGTTCTTC
cdr3_aa: CASSMEGGNYNEQFF

clone_size: -
d_call: TRBD1
v_call: TRBV7-8
j_call: TRBJ2-2
cdr3_nt: TGTGCCAGCAGCAGGGACAGGAGCACCGGGGAGCTGTTTTTT
cdr3_aa: CASSRDRSTGELFF

clone_size: -
d_call: TRBD1
v_call: TRBV7-9
j_call: TRBJ2-7
cdr3_nt: TGTGCCAGCACCAACAGGGGGTCCGGCGAGCAGTACTTC
cdr3_aa: CASTNRGSGEQYF

clone_size: -
d_call: TRBD1
v_call: TRBV15
j_call: TRBJ2-7
cdr3_nt: TGTGCCACCAGCAGACGGGACAGCAACGAGCAGTACTTC
cdr3_aa: CATSRRDSNEQYF

clone_size: -
d_call: TRBD2
v_call: TRBV28
j_call: TRBJ2-1
cdr3_nt: TGTGCCAGCAGGACAACTAGCGGGAGTTTCCTCTACAATGAGCAGTTCTTC
cdr3_aa: CASRTTSGSFLYNEQFF

clone_size: -
d_call: -
v_call: TRBV5-1
j_call: TRBJ1-5
cdr3_nt: TGCGCCAGCAGCTTGGGGCAGGGAAACAATCAGCCCCAGCATTTT
cdr3_aa: CASSLGQGNNQPQHF

clone_size: -
d_call: -
v_call: TRBV18
j_call: TRBJ2-1
cdr3_nt: TGTGCCAGCTCACCTTCAACGAAAAAGACTTACAATGAGCAGTTCTTC
cdr3_aa: CASSPSTKKTYNEQFF

clone_size: -
d_call: TRBD2
v_call: TRBV15
j_call: TRBJ2-2
cdr3_nt: TGTGCCACCTCTAAGCGGGAGGGCCTAACCGGGGAGCTGTTTTTT
cdr3_aa: CATSKREGLTGELFF

clone_size: -
d_call: TRBD2
v_call: TRBV10-2
j_call: TRBJ2-7
cdr3_nt: TGCGCCAGCTCTCGCTCGACTAGCGCAAACTACGAGCAGTACTTC
cdr3_aa: CASSRSTSANYEQYF

clone_size: -
d_call: TRBD1
v_call: TRBV28
j_call: TRBJ2-7
cdr3_nt: TGTGCCAGCAGTTGGGGACAGGGCGTACCTGAGCAGTACTTC
cdr3_aa: CASSWGQGVPEQYF

clone_size: -
d_call: -
v_call: TRBV27
j_call: TRBJ1-5
cdr3_nt: TGTGCCAGCAGCCCGAAGCCAGGGGATCAGCCCCAGCATTTT
cdr3_aa: CASSPKPGDQPQHF

clone_size: -
d_call: -
v_call: TRBV15
j_call: TRBJ2-1
cdr3_nt: TGTGCCACCAGCAGAGTCTCGGAGTACAATGAGCAGTTCTTC
cdr3_aa: CATSRVSEYNEQFF

clone_size: -
d_call: -
v_call: TRBV27
j_call: TRBJ2-2
cdr3_nt: TGTGCCAGCAGTTTAAGGAGAGGAGTCGGGGAGCTGTTTTTT
cdr3_aa: CASSLRRGVGELFF

clone_size: -
d_call: -
v_call: TRBV7-9
j_call: TRBJ2-7
cdr3_nt: TGTGCCAGCAGCCAAACCCCATGGGGAAACCACCTTGGGGACGAGCAGTACTTC
cdr3_aa: CASSQTPWGNHLGDEQYF

clone_size: -
d_call: TRBD2
v_call: TRBV11-3
j_call: TRBJ2-5
cdr3_nt: TGTGCCAGCAGCTTCCGCCCAGGGAGGGAAGAGACCCAGTACTTC
cdr3_aa: CASSFRPGREETQYF

clone_size: -
d_call: TRBD2
v_call: TRBV14
j_call: TRBJ2-1
cdr3_nt: TGTGCCAGCTCCCTCTCTAGCGGGATGATATTTTACAATGAGCAGTTCTTC
cdr3_aa: CASSLSSGMIFYNEQFF

clone_size: -
d_call: -
v_call: TRBV7-9
j_call: TRBJ2-1
cdr3_nt: TGTGCCAGCAGTCCGAGAGGGCAGGGGTACAATGAGCAGTTCTTC
cdr3_aa: CASSPRGQGYNEQFF

clone_size: -
d_call: -
v_call: TRBV4-2
j_call: TRBJ2-1
cdr3_nt: TGTGCCAGCAGCCCATCGAACATGAGCTCCTACAATGAGCAGTTCTTC
cdr3_aa: CASSPSNMSSYNEQFF

clone_size: -
d_call: -
v_call: TRBV7-7
j_call: TRBJ2-3
cdr3_nt: TGTGCCAGCAGCCGTATAACCAGCACAGATACGCAGTATTTT
cdr3_aa: CASSRITSTDTQYF

clone_size: -
d_call: TRBD1
v_call: TRBV2
j_call: TRBJ2-5
cdr3_nt: TGTGCCAGCAGTGAAGGGGACAGCCAAGAGACCCAGTACTTC
cdr3_aa: CASSEGDSQETQYF

clone_size: -
d_call: -
v_call: TRBV7-9
j_call: TRBJ1-2
cdr3_nt: TGTGCCAGCAGCTTAGCTGGGTATTATGGCTACACCTTC
cdr3_aa: CASSLAGYYGYTF

clone_size: -
d_call: TRBD2
v_call: TRBV30
j_call: TRBJ2-3
cdr3_nt: TGTGCCTGGAGTGTACTAGCGAGGGGAGATACGCAGTATTTT
cdr3_aa: CAWSVLARGDTQYF

clone_size: -
d_call: -
v_call: TRBV18
j_call: TRBJ2-2
cdr3_nt: TGTGCCAGCTCACCACTCCGCCGGGAGCTGTTTTTT
cdr3_aa: CASSPLRRELFF

clone_size: -
d_call: -
v_call: TRBV27
j_call: TRBJ1-1
cdr3_nt: TGTGCCAGCAGTTTCTCTGGTTGGTACACTGAAGCTTTCTTT
cdr3_aa: CASSFSGWYTEAFF

clone_size: once
d_call: TRBD1
v_call: TRBV5-8
j_call: TRBJ2-7
cdr3_nt: TGTGCCAGCAGCGTAGGACAGGAGACCTACGAGCAGTACTTC
cdr3_aa: CASSVGQETYEQYF

clone_size: -
d_call: -
v_call: TRBV27
j_call: TRBJ1-5
cdr3_nt: TGTGCCAGCAGTTTATCGGGGGGCGCAAATCAGCCCCAGCATTTT
cdr3_aa: CASSLSGGANQPQHF